The T cell receptor beta chain described here comes from a study of T-cell reconstitution after alpha-beta-depleted transplantation in children. This clonotype was detected only a few times. Its cognate antigen is unknown. This sample's TCRbeta library carried unique molecular identifier barcodes. TCRdb reanalysed the PCR reads using MiXCR and keeps one entry per CDR3 protein. Here the sample spans approximately 980,000 distinct CDR3 sequences, less than 30% being singletons. Study results and limitations: In patients about two months after transplant, alpha-beta T cells reportedly arose from several hundred expanded graft clones. T cells produced anew were the main source of T-cell counts and diversity one year after transplant. For some patients, TCRbeta diversity was high at day 60 because of recipient T cells and thymic progenitors that survived.

CDR1 is MNHEY and CDR2 is SMNVEV in the germline V gene (reference sequence). The V segment lost 6 bases and the J segment 4 bases; nucleotides outside the gene matches: 3. The CDR3 contains 13 residues. Material: PBMCs, mostly from graft donor cells, obtained 360 days after TCRalphabeta/CD19-depleted stem cell transplant. The V call is TRBV27, the J call TRBJ2-3; the match to TRBD2 covers 8 bases. This TCR was sampled from a boy in the first two years of life who had a stem cell transplant for SCID, so the T cells may come from the graft donor. The CDR3 loop is CASSGGVPDTQYF. The CDR3 nucleotides are TGTGCCAGCAGCGGGGGGGTCCCAGATACGCAGTATTTT.